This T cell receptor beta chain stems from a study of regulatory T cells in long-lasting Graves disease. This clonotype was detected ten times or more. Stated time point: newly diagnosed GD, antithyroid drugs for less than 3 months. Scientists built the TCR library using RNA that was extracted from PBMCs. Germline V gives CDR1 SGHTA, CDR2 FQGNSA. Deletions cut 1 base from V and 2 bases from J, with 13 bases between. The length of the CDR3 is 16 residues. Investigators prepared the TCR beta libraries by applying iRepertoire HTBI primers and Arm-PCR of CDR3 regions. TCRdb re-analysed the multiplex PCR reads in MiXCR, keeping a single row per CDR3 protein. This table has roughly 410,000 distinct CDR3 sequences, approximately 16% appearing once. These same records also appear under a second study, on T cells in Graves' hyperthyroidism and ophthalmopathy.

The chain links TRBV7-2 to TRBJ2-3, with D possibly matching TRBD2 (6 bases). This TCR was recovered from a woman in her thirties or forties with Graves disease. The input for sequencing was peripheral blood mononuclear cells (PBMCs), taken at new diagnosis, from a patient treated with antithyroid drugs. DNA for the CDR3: TGTGCCAGCAGCTTAGTTCCGGGACTTTACACAGATACGCAGTATTTT. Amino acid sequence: CASSLVPGLYTDTQYF.